This record covers a single T cell receptor (beta chain). The CDR3 is 14 residues long. The germline V gene has CDR1 MGHRA and CDR2 YSYEKL. Trimming stripped 3 bases from V and 0 bases from J, with 8 bases between. The sample is drawn from a study of T cell changes during pregnancy in multiple sclerosis. The repertoire was sequenced with immunoSEQ multiplex PCR; TCRdb's copy has only in-frame clones and lacks some. The table has tens of thousands of clones, 85% to 95% seen once. This chain joins TRBV4-1 and TRBJ1-2; D gene ambiguous. The sequenced sample was CD8+ T cells from peripheral blood mononuclear cells, obtained in the third trimester of pregnancy. This TCR came from a female donor with multiple sclerosis, enrolled in a pregnancy study. Here the CDR3 reads CASSQVGANYGYTF. CDR3 bases: TGCGCCAGCAGCCAGGTCGGAGCTAACTATGGCTACACCTTC.